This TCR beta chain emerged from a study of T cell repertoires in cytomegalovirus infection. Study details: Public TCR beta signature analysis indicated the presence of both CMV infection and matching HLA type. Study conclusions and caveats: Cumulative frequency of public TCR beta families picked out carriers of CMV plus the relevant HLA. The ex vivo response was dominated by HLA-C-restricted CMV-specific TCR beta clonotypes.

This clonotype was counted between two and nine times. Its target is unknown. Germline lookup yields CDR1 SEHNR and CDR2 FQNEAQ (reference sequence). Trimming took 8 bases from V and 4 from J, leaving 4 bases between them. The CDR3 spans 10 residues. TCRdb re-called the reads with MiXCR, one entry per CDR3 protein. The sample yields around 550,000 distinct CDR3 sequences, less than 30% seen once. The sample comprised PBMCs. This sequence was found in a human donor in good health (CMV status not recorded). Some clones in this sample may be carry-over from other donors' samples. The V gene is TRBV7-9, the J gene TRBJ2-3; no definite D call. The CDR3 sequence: CASGSDTQYF. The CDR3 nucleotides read TGTGCCAGCGGCTCAGATACGCAGTATTTT.